The 15 T cell receptor beta chains presented below share a single source sample, sequenced in a study of cytotoxic CD8 clonotypes in ibrutinib-treated CLL. Profiled with immunoSEQ multiplex PCR; TCRdb holds only in-frame clones, not every one. The profile shows approximately 130,000 clones, approximately 80% of them singletons. The material was PBMCs, obtained after 24 months of ibrutinib treatment. The receptor set was obtained from a human donor with chronic lymphocytic leukemia.

The V call is TRBV7-9, the J call TRBJ2-6; 7 bases map to TRBD1. The CDR3 sequence is 17 residues long. V shed 3 bases and J 1 base; nucleotides not matched to a gene: 6. From germline, CDR1 is SEHNR and CDR2 FQNEAQ (reference sequence). CDR3 sequence (DNA): TGTGCCAGCAGCTTCCGGGACAGCTTATCTGGGGCCAACGTCCTGACTTTC. Residues: CASSFRDSLSGANVLTF.

The rearrangement uses TRBV12-5 and TRBJ1-5, with a tentative D call TRBD1 (6 bases). Germline V gene lookup returns CDR1 LGHNT and CDR2 FRNRAP. This CDR3 contains 17 residues. Trimming took 6 bases from V and 0 from J, leaving 18 bases between them. The CDR3 is CASGPGQKDDSNQPQHF. In DNA form, the CDR3 reads TGTGCTAGTGGACCGGGACAAAAAGACGATAGCAATCAGCCCCAGCATTTT.

The chain is built from TRBV14 and TRBJ1-5; D gene ambiguous. Per the germline V gene, CDR1 is SGHDN and CDR2 is FVKESK. Trimming pared 0 bases from V and 5 bases from J, leaving 11 bases between. CDR3 length equals 15 residues. CDR3: CASSQDSSPDQPQHF. CDR3 DNA: TGTGCCAGCAGCCAAGATTCATCTCCGGATCAGCCCCAGCATTTT.

The rearrangement links TRBV30 to TRBJ1-2, with D unclear. Germline V gene data show CDR1 as GTSNPN and CDR2 as SVGIG (reference sequence). The V and J ends lost 1 base and 7 bases respectively, with 19 bases between them. CDR3 size: 15 residues. The DNA of the CDR3 is TGTGCCTGGAGTGGGTCACAAGTGGGATCGGGTGGCTACACCTTC. Translated: CAWSGSQVGSGGYTF.

The genes are TRBV4-1 and TRBJ1-1; weak D call: TRBD1 (6 bases). CDR3 length: 17 residues. Trimming cost V 0 bases and J 0 bases, with 14 bases left between them. Germline values: CDR1 MGHRA, CDR2 YSYEKL. In DNA, the CDR3 is TGCGCCAGCAGCCAAGATAGGCAGGGGATAATGAACACTGAAGCTTTCTTT. Translating gives CASSQDRQGIMNTEAFF.

On this clone: An end of the junction does not agree with germline; a read error may underlie this. As DNA, the CDR3 is TGCAGCGTTGAAGAAATGGCTAGTCACAATGAGCAGATCTTC. Residues: CSVEEMASHNEQIF. The chain combines TRBV29-1 with TRBJ2-1; D is unclear. The CDR3 has 14 residues. Germline loops: CDR1 SQVTM, CDR2 ANQGSEA.

The chain joins TRBV4-3 to TRBJ2-1; D is unresolved. Germline assignment: CDR1 LGHNA and CDR2 YSLEER. V was shortened by 3 bases and J by 6 bases, with 3 bases between the two germline ends. The CDR3 is 11 residues long. The chain's CDR3 is CASSQVNEQFF. The CDR3 DNA follows: TGCGCCAGCAGCCAGGTCAATGAGCAGTTCTTC.

The V and J genes are TRBV6-5 and TRBJ1-1; D is uncertain. Germline V lookup: CDR1 MNHEY, CDR2 SVGAGI. The CDR3 is 15 amino acids. V was shortened by 6 bases and J by 0 bases, with 14 bases between the two germline ends. The CDR3 bases are TGTGCCAGCAGCCCGGGTGGTCCTATGAACACTGAAGCTTTCTTT. This translates into CASSPGGPMNTEAFF.

This chain connects TRBV30 to TRBJ1-2; 10 nucleotides agree with TRBD1. J lost 4 bases, V lost 0 bases, and 20 bases had no gene match. The CDR3 covers 20 residues. Germline CDR1 is GTSNPN and CDR2 is SVGIG (reference sequence). The CDR3 reads CAWSVEGNRDRGSQIYGYTF. The CDR3 DNA reads TGTGCCTGGAGTGTAGAGGGTAACCGGGACAGGGGTTCCCAAATCTATGGCTACACCTTC.

This chain connects TRBV7-9 to TRBJ2-7, with 12 positions matching TRBD1. The CDR3 is 16 residues long. Germline values: CDR1 SEHNR, CDR2 FQNEAQ (reference sequence). V trimming: 5 bases; J trimming: 7 bases; junction bases outside the gene matches: 12. The chain's CDR3 is CASSPGPGQGAQEQYF. The CDR3, as DNA: TGTGCCAGCAGCCCAGGGCCGGGACAGGGGGCTCAGGAGCAGTACTTC.

The V gene is TRBV6-5, the J gene TRBJ1-1, with 7 bases matching TRBD1. The V segment lost 6 bases and the J segment 1 base; nucleotides outside the gene matches: 5. The CDR3 runs to 14 residues. The germline V gene encodes CDR1 MNHEY and CDR2 SVGAGI. As DNA, the CDR3 is TGTGCCAGCAGCAGGGGGACGGGGAACACTGAAGCTTTCTTT. Protein: CASSRGTGNTEAFF.

The chain employs TRBV7-2 and TRBJ1-5; no clear D. Germline V CDR1 and CDR2: SGHTA, FQGNSA. Between the trimmed V and J ends, which lost 1 base and 6 bases, there was a span of 16 bases. CDR3 length: 16 residues. The CDR3 nucleotides are TGTGCCAGCAGCTTAGGCCCCCCCGGGGTGGGTCAGCCCCAGCATTTT. Translation gives CASSLGPPGVGQPQHF.

This chain uses TRBV19 with TRBJ1-2, with a weak D call TRBD1 (5 bases). CDR3 length: 15 residues. V dropped 0 bases and J dropped 5 bases, with 13 bases sitting between them. From germline, CDR1 is LNHDA and CDR2 SQIVND (reference sequence). CDR3 amino acids: CASSIEAGRTYGYTF. The CDR3 DNA reads as TGTGCCAGTAGTATAGAAGCAGGGAGAACTTATGGCTACACCTTC.

V is TRBV11-1 and J is TRBJ1-1, with D perhaps TRBD1 (6 bases). The CDR3 has 13 residues. V was pared by 4 bases and J by 5 bases, with 11 bases between. Germline V gene data show CDR1 as SGHAT and CDR2 as FQDESV (reference sequence). The CDR3: CASSSQRGTEAFF. The CDR3 bases are TGTGCCAGCAGCTCCCAAAGGGGGACTGAAGCTTTCTTT. The full variable domain, in which reference TRBV11-1 and TRBJ1-1 provide the parts outside the CDR3, is EAEVAQSPRYKITEKSQAVAFWCDPISGHATLYWYRQILGQGPELLVQFQDESVVDDSQLPKDRFSAERLKGVDSTLKIQPAELGDSAMYLCASSSQRGTEAFFGQGTRLTVV.

Written as DNA, the CDR3 is TGCGCCAGCAGCTTGGCCGGGGCCGGGCCCTACGAGCAGTACTTC. It yields the protein CASSLAGAGPYEQYF. The V gene is TRBV5-1, the J gene TRBJ2-7; D may be TRBD1 or TRBD2 (5 bases each). The germline V gene encodes CDR1 SGHRS and CDR2 YFSETQ. The CDR3 totals 15 residues. The V end lost 0 bases, the J end lost 2 bases, and 12 bases lay between the germline ends.